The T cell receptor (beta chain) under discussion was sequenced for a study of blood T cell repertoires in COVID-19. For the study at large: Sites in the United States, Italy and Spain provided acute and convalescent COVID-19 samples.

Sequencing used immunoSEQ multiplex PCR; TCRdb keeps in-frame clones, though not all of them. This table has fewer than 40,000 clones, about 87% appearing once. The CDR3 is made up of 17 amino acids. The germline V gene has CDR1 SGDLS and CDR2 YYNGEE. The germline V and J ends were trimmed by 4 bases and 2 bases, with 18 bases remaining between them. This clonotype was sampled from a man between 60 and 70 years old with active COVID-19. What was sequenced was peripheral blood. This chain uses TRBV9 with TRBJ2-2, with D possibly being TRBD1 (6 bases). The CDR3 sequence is CASSRRRQGINTGELFF. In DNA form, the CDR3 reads TGTGCCAGCAGCCGCCGTAGGCAGGGGATAAACACCGGGGAGCTGTTTTTT.